This TCR beta chain is from a study of blood T cell repertoires in COVID-19. Study-wide background: Acute and convalescent COVID-19 specimens originated in the United States, Italy and Spain.

In the authors' methods: It was from reference gene primer amplification that nucleated cell counts were estimated. The protocol was immunoSEQ multiplex PCR, while the TCRdb copy is restricted to in-frame clones and leaves out a portion. V and J calls and clone size are copied from that table; D and trimming were computed from the DNA. The data hold approximately 66,000 clones, with about 90% observed a single time. The ends were cut back, 0 bases at V and 1 base at J, with 10 bases in the middle. The CDR3 spans 15 residues. CDR1 and CDR2 (germline): MNHEY, SVGAGI. The chain is built from TRBV6-5 and TRBJ2-7, with D tentatively TRBD2 (6 bases). The specimen sequenced was peripheral blood. The sequence was collected from a man in his 60s with acute or convalescent COVID-19. The CDR3 DNA reads as TGTGCCAGCAGTTACTCAGGAGCGGGTTCCTACGAGCAGTACTTC. This gives the protein CASSYSGAGSYEQYF.